This T cell receptor (beta chain) appears in the sequencing data of a study of cytomegalovirus exposure and HLA in healthy donors. Regarding this clone: Its antigen is not identified.

With 60 Vbeta and 13 Jbeta primers, the PCR was carried out. Produced via immunoSEQ multiplex PCR; TCRdb's table is partial and in-frame only. This repertoire includes some 75,000 clones. V was pared by 5 bases and J by 4 bases, with 14 bases between. The germline gives CDR1 MNHNS, CDR2 SASEGT. This CDR3 comprises 14 residues. General study results and limits: The study assumed roughly uniform donor sequencing depth for presence/absence analyses. Researchers had no immune exposure information except CMV serostatus available. In an earlier analysis, in approximately 570 donors, most V segments appeared productive either ~87% or ~30% of the time. Three chains tied to CMV proved CMV antigen-specific in vitro.

This sequence originates from a man aged 40-49 years in good health and CMV-seronegative. The rearrangement links TRBV6-1 to TRBJ1-2; maybe TRBD1 (6 bases). Sequencing input: PBMCs. CDR3 amino acids: CASSKETGAYGYTF. CDR3 coding DNA: TGTGCCAGCAGTAAGGAGACAGGAGCCTATGGCTACACCTTC.